These 28 T cell receptor beta chains came from one sample sequenced in a study of shared clonotypes between healthy human individuals (dated by TCRdb to 2018 to 2021). Library preparation employed the immunoSEQ multiplex PCR assay. TCRdb carries this immuneACCESS record with in-frame sequences only. Its versions omit some clonotypes, under half of them owing to an unresolved V gene in the studies checked, with the rest unexplained. Here the sample has roughly 500,000 clones; about 96% occur a single time. The ten top clones hold about 0.06% of the sample. Sequenced input: naive CD4+ T cells sorted from blood. This sample's cell subset or site label indicates: CD45RA+ positively selected. The receptor source for this set is a woman aged 25 to 39 in good health.

The V and J genes are TRBV4-2 and TRBJ2-2, with a weak D call TRBD2 (6 bases). The V and J ends lost 0 bases and 1 base respectively, with 9 bases between them. The germline V gene encodes CDR1 LGHNA and CDR2 YNFKEQ. The CDR3 is 16 amino acids. This chain's CDR3 is CASSQETRENTGELFF. The CDR3, as DNA: TGTGCCAGCAGCCAAGAGACTAGAGAGAACACCGGGGAGCTGTTTTTT.

This clone was seen only once. The chain couples TRBV28 to TRBJ2-1; no reliable D call. Trimming cost V 3 bases and J 8 bases, with 8 bases left between them. The germline gives CDR1 MDHEN, CDR2 SYDVKM. The CDR3 loop spans 12 amino acids. The chain's CDR3 is CASSFFGDEQFF. Written as DNA, the CDR3 is TGTGCCAGCAGTTTTTTCGGAGATGAGCAGTTCTTC.

This clone was seen only once. J is TRBJ2-1 and V is TRBV29-1, with TRBD1 identical over 8 bases. The CDR3 has 13 residues. With V trimmed by 5 bases and J by 5 bases, 5 bases remained unmatched. CDR1 and CDR2 from the germline V gene are SQVTM and ANQGSEA. As DNA, the CDR3 is TGCAGCGTTCATGGGACAGGTGACAATGAGCAGTTCTTC. Translated, it gives CSVHGTGDNEQFF.

The V gene is TRBV28, the J gene TRBJ1-5; D gene ambiguous. Trimming removed 4 bases from V and 5 bases from J, with 15 bases in between. This CDR3 comprises 15 residues. The germline gives CDR1 MDHEN, CDR2 SYDVKM. CDR3 DNA: TGTGCCAGCAGTTCTCTACCTTGGAGAGATCAGCCCCAGCATTTT. Its translation is CASSSLPWRDQPQHF.

The CDR3 nucleotides are TGTGCCAGCAGTCCCCCGGTGAGAGAGACCCAGTACTTC. It yields the protein CASSPPVRETQYF. This rearrangement joins TRBV28 to TRBJ2-5; D ambiguous. The length of the CDR3 is 13 residues. Germline V gives CDR1 MDHEN, CDR2 SYDVKM. V was clipped by 5 bases and J by 4 bases, with 11 bases between them.

V is TRBV18 and J is TRBJ2-2; D uncertain. The CDR3 totals 14 residues. Germline V gene sequence: CDR1 KGHSH, CDR2 LQKENI. The V end lost 0 bases, the J end lost 4 bases, and 6 bases lay between the germline ends. DNA of the CDR3: TGTGCCAGCTCACCACCGTACAGCACCGGGGAGCTGTTTTTT. It is translated as CASSPPYSTGELFF.

The chain combines TRBV4-1 with TRBJ2-5; 15 bases line up with TRBD2. The DNA end favors TRBJ2-7, so the J call may be wrong. The CDR3 covers 16 residues. Germline values: CDR1 MGHRA, CDR2 YSYEKL. CDR3 DNA sequence: TGCGCCAGCAGCCAAGTCGGGACTAGCGGGAGGAACGAGCAGTACTTC. It yields the protein CASSQVGTSGRNEQYF.

This clone was picked up one time. The chain has TRBV19 and TRBJ2-1, with D possibly TRBD2 on 5 matching bases. The V gene's germline CDR1 is LNHDA and CDR2 SQIVND (reference sequence). The CDR3 runs to 15 residues. V was cut by 3 bases and J by 4 bases, with 13 bases left in between. CDR3 protein: CASSMSGMIYNEQFF. The CDR3 DNA reads TGTGCCAGTAGTATGTCGGGGATGATATACAATGAGCAGTTCTTC.

The chain carries TRBV18 and TRBJ1-3; tentatively, D is TRBD1 (5 bases). Germline CDR1 and CDR2: KGHSH and LQKENI. V was pared by 6 bases and J by 0 bases, with 15 bases between. There are 16 residues in the CDR3. The CDR3 DNA follows: TGTGCCAGCTCCCCCCGGTGGACACTCTCTGGAAACACCATATATTTT. It encodes CASSPRWTLSGNTIYF. Filled out from reference TRBV18 and TRBJ1-3, the complete variable domain reads NAGVMQNPRHLVRRRGQEARLRCSPMKGHSHVYWYRQLPEEGLKFMVYLQKENIIDESGMPKERFSAEFPKEGPSILRIQQVVRGDSAAYFCASSPRWTLSGNTIYFGEGSWLTVV.

V usage is TRBV2 and J usage is TRBJ1-5; 10 nucleotides line up with TRBD1. The V gene end was trimmed by 8 bases and the J gene end by 2 bases; junction bases not matched to a gene: 6. Germline V lookup: CDR1 SNHLY, CDR2 FYNNEI. The CDR3 has 15 amino acids. CDR3 DNA: TGTGCCAGCGGATGGGACAGGGGAGGCAATCAGCCCCAGCATTTT. Translated, it gives CASGWDRGGNQPQHF.

The genes are TRBV5-5 and TRBJ1-3; no definite D call. The CDR3 totals 13 residues. Trimming took off 5 bases at V and 0 bases at J, with 6 bases between the two ends. Germline values: CDR1 SGHKS, CDR2 YYEKEE (reference sequence). The CDR3 sequence is CASRSYSGNTIYF. CDR3 nucleotides: TGTGCCAGCAGAAGCTACTCTGGAAACACCATATATTTT.

The chain employs TRBV9 and TRBJ2-3; 10 bases align to TRBD2. Germline V lookup: CDR1 SGDLS, CDR2 YYNGEE. The CDR3 totals 16 residues. The V gene end was trimmed by 0 bases and the J gene end by 4 bases; junction bases not matched to a gene: 5. The CDR3 region has the DNA TGTGCCAGCAGCGTAGGTCTAGCGGGAGTCTCAGATACGCAGTATTTT. Translated, it gives CASSVGLAGVSDTQYF.

This clone is a singleton in its sample. The chain recombines TRBV6-1 with TRBJ2-7; 8 bases agree with TRBD1. Germline trimming cut 5 bases from V and 3 bases from J; bases unmatched to any gene: 6. This CDR3 is 14 amino acids long. The V gene's germline CDR1 is MNHNS and CDR2 SASEGT. CDR3 sequence reads: CASSTGTGSYEQYF. The DNA for the CDR3 is TGTGCCAGCAGTACCGGGACAGGTAGCTACGAGCAGTACTTC.

The gene calls are TRBV18 and TRBJ2-1, with a possible D match to TRBD2 (6 bases). Germline-derived CDR1 and CDR2 are KGHSH and LQKENI. The ends were cut back, 2 bases at V and 1 base at J, with 15 bases in the middle. The CDR3 covers 17 residues. The CDR3 DNA is TGTGCCAGCTCACCAACGACCGGGACTTTTTCCTACAATGAGCAGTTCTTC. It specifies CASSPTTGTFSYNEQFF.

The chain recombines TRBV7-9 with TRBJ2-3; unclear D gene. Germline V CDR1 and CDR2: SEHNR, FQNEAQ (reference sequence). The CDR3 is made up of 9 amino acids. Between the trimmed V and J ends, which lost 10 bases and 5 bases, there was a span of 4 bases. CDR3 region: CATEDTQYF. As DNA, the CDR3 is TGTGCCACGGAAGATACGCAGTATTTT. Filled out from reference TRBV7-9 and TRBJ2-3, the complete variable domain reads DTGVSQNPRHKITKRGQNVTFRCDPISEHNRLYWYRQTLGQGPEFLTYFQNEAQLEKSRLLSDRFSAERPKGSFSTLEIQRTEQGDSAMYLCATEDTQYFGPGTRLTVL.

V and J are TRBV4-1 and TRBJ2-1, with D possibly matching TRBD2 (6 bases). V dropped 1 base and J dropped 6 bases, with 16 bases sitting between them. Germline V gene data show CDR1 as MGHRA and CDR2 as YSYEKL. The CDR3 runs to 16 residues. The CDR3 DNA is TGCGCCAGCAGCCAAGTTACTAGCTATAAGACCAATGAGCAGTTCTTC. Its protein product is CASSQVTSYKTNEQFF.

The V gene is TRBV10-3, the J gene TRBJ2-5; D perhaps matches TRBD2 (6 bases). The J call is doubtful: the DNA matches TRBJ2-7 better. The germline V gene has CDR1 ENHRY and CDR2 SYGVKD. This CDR3 is 18 amino acids long. This CDR3 is CAISESLGSGSHPYEQYF. DNA of the CDR3: TGTGCCATCAGTGAGTCGCTTGGAAGCGGGTCCCACCCCTACGAGCAGTACTTC.

The chain combines TRBV2 with TRBJ1-2, with 9 bases aligning to TRBD1. CDR1 and CDR2 (germline): SNHLY, FYNNEI. The CDR3 length is 14 residues. With V trimmed by 6 bases and J by 6 bases, 8 bases remained unmatched. CDR3 protein: CASREQGALDGYTF. The CDR3 DNA reads TGTGCCAGCAGAGAACAGGGGGCTTTGGATGGCTACACCTTC.

The chain joins TRBV6-5 to TRBJ2-7; 9 positions agree with TRBD1. The junction had 10 bases not matched to a gene; V was cut back by 6 bases and J by 7 bases. The germline gives CDR1 MNHEY, CDR2 SVGAGI. This CDR3 has 14 residues. The CDR3: CASRRPQGAREQYF. CDR3 coding DNA: TGTGCCAGCAGGAGACCACAGGGGGCGAGGGAGCAGTACTTC.

This chain uses TRBV7-7 with TRBJ2-5; 14 bases line up with TRBD2. Judging by the DNA end, TRBJ2-7 fits better; the J call may be wrong. Germline CDR1 SSHAT, CDR2 FNYEAQ (reference sequence). The CDR3 runs 14 residues. CDR3 amino acids: CASSGTSGSYEQYF. As DNA, the CDR3 is TGTGCCAGCAGCGGGACTAGCGGGAGTTACGAGCAGTACTTC.

The chain combines TRBV5-1 with TRBJ1-4, with 8 bases lining up with TRBD1. The germline V gene encodes CDR1 SGHRS and CDR2 YFSETQ. The CDR3 has 17 amino acids. The trim removed 5 bases at V and 8 bases at J, leaving 17 bases unmatched. In nucleotides, the CDR3 is TGCGCCAGCAGACGAGGACAGGGTATAAGACGAGACGAAAAACTGTTTTTT. Its protein is CASRRGQGIRRDEKLFF.

V usage is TRBV27 and J usage is TRBJ1-2; D is ambiguous. V lost 3 bases to trimming and J lost 5 bases, with 16 bases between them. CDR1 MNHEY and CDR2 SMNVEV come from the germline V gene (reference sequence). CDR3 length equals 15 residues. The CDR3 spells CASSFRRGYGYGYTF. CDR3 coding DNA: TGTGCCAGCAGTTTCCGCCGCGGGTATGGGTATGGCTACACCTTC.

J is TRBJ2-7 and V is TRBV11-2, with 9 bases matching TRBD1. Germline CDR1 reads SGHAT; CDR2 reads FQNNGV. V dropped 3 bases and J dropped 7; count of bases not matched to a gene: 10. The CDR3 extends over 15 amino acids. The CDR3 nucleotides are TGTGCCAGCAGCTTGTGGGACAGGGATTTGGGAGAGCAGTACTTC. Translated: CASSLWDRDLGEQYF.

The V gene is TRBV19, the J gene TRBJ2-5; perhaps TRBD2 as D (6 bases). The J call could be wrong; TRBJ2-7 is a better fit for the DNA end. The CDR3 covers 15 residues. Germline V gene sequence: CDR1 LNHDA, CDR2 SQIVND (reference sequence). CDR3: CASSPPRGLHYEQYF. DNA of the CDR3: TGTGCCAGTAGCCCACCCCGGGGACTTCACTACGAGCAGTACTTC.

This chain joins TRBV19 and TRBJ1-1; possibly TRBD1 for D (5 bases). The CDR3 consists of 13 residues. Deletions cut 1 base from V and 7 bases from J, with 10 bases between. Looked up from germline, CDR1 is LNHDA and CDR2 is SQIVND (reference sequence). The CDR3 spells CASSIGDGSEAFF. CDR3 nucleotides: TGTGCCAGTAGTATAGGGGACGGCAGTGAAGCTTTCTTT. Supplemented by reference TRBV19 and TRBJ1-1, the full variable domain reads DGGITQSPKYLFRKEGQNVTLSCEQNLNHDAMYWYRQDPGQGLRLIYYSQIVNDFQKGDIAEGYSVSREKKESFPLTVTSAQKNPTAFYLCASSIGDGSEAFFGQGTRLTVV.

The chain uses TRBV6-1 and TRBJ1-5; 9 bases map to TRBD1. V dropped 7 bases and J dropped 5; count of bases not matched to a gene: 9. CDR1 is MNHNS, CDR2 SASEGT, per germline. CDR3 length equals 15 residues. Here the CDR3 DNA reads TGTGCCAGCACGGTGAGGGGACAGGGAGATCAGCCCCAGCATTTT. It translates to CASTVRGQGDQPQHF.

The DNA of the CDR3 is TGTGCCAGCAGTTTAATAGCTAGCATATCCTACAATGAGCAGTTCTTC. Translating it yields CASSLIASISYNEQFF. The genes are TRBV6-6 and TRBJ2-1, with D possibly matching TRBD2 (5 bases). Germline-derived CDR1 and CDR2 are MNHNY and SVGAGI (reference sequence). The CDR3 runs to 16 residues. V shed 4 bases and J shed 1 base, with 14 bases lying between them.

The rearrangement links TRBV28 to TRBJ2-7; a possible D gene is TRBD2 (5 bases). The CDR3 length is 14 residues. Germline CDR1 reads MDHEN; CDR2 reads SYDVKM. V gave up 6 bases and J gave up 2 bases, with 14 bases separating them. DNA of the CDR3: TGTGCCAGCAGCCCCGGGAAGATGACCTACGAGCAGTACTTC. Amino acid sequence: CASSPGKMTYEQYF.